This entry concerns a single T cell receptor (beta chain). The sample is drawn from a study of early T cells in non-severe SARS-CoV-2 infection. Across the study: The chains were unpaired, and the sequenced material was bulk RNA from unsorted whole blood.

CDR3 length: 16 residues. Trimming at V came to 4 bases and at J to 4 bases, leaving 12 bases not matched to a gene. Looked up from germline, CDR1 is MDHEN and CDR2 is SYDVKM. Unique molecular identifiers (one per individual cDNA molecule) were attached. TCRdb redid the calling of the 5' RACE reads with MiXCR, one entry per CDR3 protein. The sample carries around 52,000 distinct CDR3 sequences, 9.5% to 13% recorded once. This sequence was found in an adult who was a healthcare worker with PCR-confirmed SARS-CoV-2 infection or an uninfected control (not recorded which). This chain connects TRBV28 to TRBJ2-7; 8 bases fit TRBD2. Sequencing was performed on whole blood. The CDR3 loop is CASSYPSGSPGYEQYF. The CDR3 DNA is TGTGCCAGCAGTTACCCAAGCGGGAGCCCGGGTTACGAGCAGTACTTC.